A selection of T cell receptor beta chains follows, all from one sample in a study of OX40 agonist ivuxolimab in advanced cancers. Sequencing used immunoSEQ multiplex PCR; TCRdb keeps in-frame clones, though not all of them. The sample contains some 150,000 clones, about 92% of which appear only once. The source was CD4+ or CD8+ T cells sorted from blood, collected in a trial of the OX40 agonist ivuxolimab. These receptor sequences come from an adult with an advanced solid tumor such as melanoma, head and neck, liver or kidney cancer. Both conserved end residues are part of each CDR3. Fields, in order: CDR3 length, clone size, D gene, V gene, J gene, CDR3 DNA, CDR3 protein. D genes are given only for firm matches. Clone size is stated in some rows and not others, as once, few, many or a class when expanded.

cdr3_length: 14
clone_size: -
d_call: TRBD2
v_call: TRBV7-3
j_call: TRBJ2-3
cdr3_nt: TGTGCCAGCAGCCGAGACCGGGGGGAAGATACGCAGTATTTT
cdr3_aa: CASSRDRGEDTQYF

cdr3_length: 19
clone_size: -
d_call: TRBD2
v_call: TRBV18
j_call: TRBJ2-7
cdr3_nt: TGTGCCAGCTCACCCTCTGAGGGACTAGCGGGAGGGCCGCCCTACGAGCAGTACTTC
cdr3_aa: CASSPSEGLAGGPPYEQYF

cdr3_length: 15
clone_size: -
d_call: TRBD1
v_call: TRBV7-9
j_call: TRBJ1-1
cdr3_nt: TGTGCCAGCAGCTTAGGGCGGCACAGGGGAAGTGAAGCTTTCTTT
cdr3_aa: CASSLGRHRGSEAFF

cdr3_length: 13
clone_size: -
d_call: TRBD1
v_call: TRBV7-3
j_call: TRBJ2-7
cdr3_nt: TGTGCCAGCAGCTACGGGACAGGCTACGAGCAGTACTTC
cdr3_aa: CASSYGTGYEQYF

cdr3_length: 15
clone_size: -
d_call: TRBD1
v_call: TRBV5-5
j_call: TRBJ2-1
cdr3_nt: TGTGCCAGCAGCGTGGCGGGACAGGGAGTCAATGAGCAGTTCTTC
cdr3_aa: CASSVAGQGVNEQFF

cdr3_length: 14
clone_size: -
d_call: -
v_call: TRBV2
j_call: TRBJ1-2
cdr3_nt: TGTGCCAGCACCCCACAGGAAGCTAACTATGGCTACACCTTC
cdr3_aa: CASTPQEANYGYTF

cdr3_length: 16
clone_size: -
d_call: TRBD2
v_call: TRBV28
j_call: TRBJ2-1
cdr3_nt: TGTGCCAGCAGTCCCAGTACTAGCGGGACCGCCTTAAGAGGGTTCTTC
cdr3_aa: CASSPSTSGTALRGFF

cdr3_length: 14
clone_size: -
d_call: TRBD1
v_call: TRBV5-1
j_call: TRBJ1-5
cdr3_nt: TGCGCCAGCAGTTGGACAGGGAGAAATCAGCCCCAGCATTTT
cdr3_aa: CASSWTGRNQPQHF

cdr3_length: 15
clone_size: -
d_call: -
v_call: TRBV19
j_call: TRBJ1-1
cdr3_nt: TGTGCCAGTAGTATAGGTGGGGGGCTGATCACTGAAGCTTTCTTT
cdr3_aa: CASSIGGGLITEAFF

cdr3_length: 15
clone_size: -
d_call: -
v_call: TRBV7-9
j_call: TRBJ1-2
cdr3_nt: TGTGCCAGCAGTCACTCCTACCCGGGGAGATTTGGCTACACCTTC
cdr3_aa: CASSHSYPGRFGYTF

cdr3_length: 15
clone_size: -
d_call: -
v_call: TRBV5-6
j_call: TRBJ1-2
cdr3_nt: TGTGCCAGCAGCTTGACGGACGGGACGAAGAGTGGCTACACCTTC
cdr3_aa: CASSLTDGTKSGYTF

cdr3_length: 11
clone_size: few
d_call: -
v_call: TRBV28
j_call: TRBJ1-5
cdr3_nt: TGTGCCAGCAGTTTTGGTCAGCCCCAGCATTTT
cdr3_aa: CASSFGQPQHF

cdr3_length: 21
clone_size: -
d_call: TRBD2
v_call: TRBV7-8
j_call: TRBJ2-6
cdr3_nt: TGTGCCAGCAGCGCGGGGGTCAGAGGGAATGTTAAAGCCTCTGGGGCCAACGTCCTGACTTTC
cdr3_aa: CASSAGVRGNVKASGANVLTF

cdr3_length: 15
clone_size: -
d_call: -
v_call: TRBV6-6
j_call: TRBJ1-1
cdr3_nt: TGTGCCAGCCAAGTCCCCTACCGGGATCCGGAGGAAGCTTTCTTT
cdr3_aa: CASQVPYRDPEEAFF

cdr3_length: 12
clone_size: -
d_call: -
v_call: TRBV6-1
j_call: TRBJ2-1
cdr3_nt: TGTGCCAGCAGTCTAGGGGGGGAGGAGCAGTTCTTC
cdr3_aa: CASSLGGEEQFF